Below are 22 T cell receptor beta chains sequenced from a single sample in a study of Ad26.COV2.S vaccination and SARS-CoV-2 variants. Sequencing used immunoSEQ multiplex PCR; TCRdb keeps in-frame clones, though not all of them. This table has approximately 150,000 clones, roughly 89% appearing once. Source: peripheral blood, taken after recovery from COVID-19. All receptors come from a human donor who had recovered from COVID-19.

The rearrangement joins TRBV28 to TRBJ1-3; D is possibly TRBD1 (5 bases). Germline V gives CDR1 MDHEN, CDR2 SYDVKM. Between the trimmed V and J ends, which lost 5 bases and 4 bases, there was a span of 18 bases. This CDR3 region has 16 residues. The CDR3 reads CASSITGRWSGNTIYF. Here the CDR3 DNA reads TGTGCCAGCAGTATAACAGGCCGGTGGTCGGGAAACACCATATATTTT.

This sequence joins TRBV2 and TRBJ1-4, with 8 bases matching TRBD1. J gave up 0 bases and V 6 bases, and 3 bases lay outside the gene matches. CDR1 and CDR2 from the germline V gene are SNHLY and FYNNEI. The CDR3 has 15 residues. The CDR3 coding sequence is TGTGCCAGCAGGGGACAGGTTGCAACTAATGAAAAACTGTTTTTT. The encoded protein is CASRGQVATNEKLFF. Drawing the rest from reference TRBV2 and TRBJ1-4, the complete variable domain is EPEVTQTPSHQVTQMGQEVILRCVPISNHLYFYWYRQILGQKVEFLVSFYNNEISEKSEIFDDQFSVERPDGSNFTLKIRSTKLEDSAMYFCASRGQVATNEKLFFGSGTQLSVL.

This clone was counted between two and nine times. The chain employs TRBV3-1 (or the pseudogene TRBV3-2) and TRBJ1-3; D is possibly TRBD1 (6 bases). Germline CDR1 LGHDT, CDR2 YNNKEL (reference sequence). This CDR3 has 14 residues. Trimming left V 4 bases short and J 1 base short, with 8 bases between. CDR3 residues: CASSPTGSGNTIYF. CDR3 nucleotides: TGTGCCAGCAGCCCGACAGGTTCTGGAAACACCATATATTTT.

This clone was detected a few times. CDR3 residues: CASSLAGEVYTEAFF. In DNA form, the CDR3 reads TGCGCCAGCAGCTTGGCAGGGGAGGTTTACACTGAAGCTTTCTTT. The V gene is TRBV5-1, the J gene TRBJ1-1, with D tentatively TRBD1 (6 bases). The CDR3 consists of 15 residues. Trimming removed 0 bases at V and 3 bases at J, with 12 bases between. Germline assignment: CDR1 SGHRS and CDR2 YFSETQ.

CDR3 in amino acids: CASSQDSPRGNTIYF. The CDR3 DNA is TGCGCCAGCAGCCAAGACTCCCCGCGGGGAAACACCATATATTTT. The rearrangement uses TRBV4-3 and TRBJ1-3, with no clear D. Germline V gene sequence: CDR1 LGHNA, CDR2 YSLEER. The CDR3 is made up of 15 amino acids. Trimming cost V 0 bases and J 4 bases, with 10 bases left between them.

The chain joins TRBV5-1 to TRBJ2-5; no firm D call. V lost 1 base and J 2 bases, leaving 3 bases between the germline ends. This CDR3 spans 12 amino acids. CDR1 is SGHRS and CDR2 is YFSETQ in the germline V gene. CDR3 residues: CASSLNQETQYF. DNA for the CDR3: TGCGCCAGCAGCTTGAATCAAGAGACCCAGTACTTC.

The chain has TRBV7-8 and TRBJ1-3; no clear D. The CDR3 loop spans 15 amino acids. The germline gives CDR1 SGHVS, CDR2 FQNEAQ. Trimming removed 1 base at V and 2 bases at J, with 9 bases between. CDR3 nucleotides: TGTGCCAGCAGCTTAGTGGGAGTTCCTGGAAACACCATATATTTT. Residues: CASSLVGVPGNTIYF. Full variable domain (outside the CDR3, taken from reference TRBV7-8 and TRBJ1-3): GAGVSQSPRYKVAKRGQDVALRCDPISGHVSLFWYQQALGQGPEFLTYFQNEAQLDKSGLPSDRFFAERPEGSVSTLKIQRTQQEDSAVYLCASSLVGVPGNTIYFGEGSWLTVV.

This clone was found once. The chain employs TRBV9 and TRBJ2-1; the D is unclear. V shed 0 bases and J shed 5 bases, with 6 bases lying between them. The CDR3 totals 13 residues. Germline CDR1 and CDR2: SGDLS and YYNGEE. CDR3 region: CASSVDSHNEQFF. CDR3 coding DNA: TGTGCCAGCAGCGTAGACAGTCACAATGAGCAGTTCTTC.

The chain joins TRBV7-9 to TRBJ2-7, with D maybe TRBD2 (5 bases). CDR3 length equals 12 residues. Looked up from germline, CDR1 is SEHNR and CDR2 is FQNEAQ (reference sequence). V was cut by 5 bases and J by 3 bases, with 8 bases left in between. The chain's CDR3 is CASSPDFYEQYF. The CDR3 DNA is TGTGCCAGCAGCCCGGACTTCTACGAGCAGTACTTC. The full variable domain, rest sourced from reference TRBV7-9 and TRBJ2-7, is DTGVSQNPRHKITKRGQNVTFRCDPISEHNRLYWYRQTLGQGPEFLTYFQNEAQLEKSRLLSDRFSAERPKGSFSTLEIQRTEQGDSAMYLCASSPDFYEQYFGPGTRLTVT.

The chain has TRBV20-1 and TRBJ2-6, with TRBD1 identical over 11 bases. CDR1 and CDR2 (germline): DFQATT, SNEGSKA (reference sequence). CDR3 length equals 17 residues. Trimming cost V 3 bases and J 1 base; bases outside gene matches: 5. The CDR3 coding sequence is TGCAGTGCTAGTTTGGGGACAGGGGGATCTGGGGCCAACGTCCTGACTTTC. Encoded protein: CSASLGTGGSGANVLTF.

The chain links TRBV5-1 to TRBJ2-2; D gene uncertain. V was cut by 2 bases and J by 0 bases, with 11 bases left in between. Per the germline V gene, CDR1 is SGHRS and CDR2 is YFSETQ. The CDR3 covers 16 residues. CDR3 bases: TGCGCCAGCAGCTTACAAGGGCCAGCGAACACCGGGGAGCTGTTTTTT. Translating gives CASSLQGPANTGELFF.

In DNA form, the CDR3 reads TGTGCCAGCAGAAACAGGTTGTACGAGCAGTACTTC. Amino acids: CASRNRLYEQYF. This chain links TRBV6-5 with TRBJ2-7; perhaps TRBD1 as D (5 bases). V lost 6 bases, J lost 4 bases, and 10 bases lay in between. This CDR3 has 12 amino acids. Germline V lookup: CDR1 MNHEY, CDR2 SVGAGI.

The chain recombines TRBV25-1 with TRBJ2-5; D is perhaps TRBD2 (5 bases). Germline assignment: CDR1 MGHDK and CDR2 SYGVNS. V lost 1 base, J lost 9 bases, and 15 bases lay in between. This CDR3 has 14 residues. The CDR3 loop is CASSESSELEAQYF. For the CDR3, the DNA is TGTGCCAGCAGTGAATCATCGGAGTTGGAGGCCCAGTACTTC.

The DNA of the CDR3 is TGTGCCAGCAGCTTGAGGTCGGGGGGAAGGACAGATACGCAGTATTTT. Translating gives CASSLRSGGRTDTQYF. V and J are TRBV7-2 and TRBJ2-3; 7 nucleotides align to TRBD2. V lost 3 bases to trimming and J lost 3 bases; unmatched junction nucleotides: 9. Germline-derived CDR1 and CDR2 are SGHTA and FQGNSA. This CDR3 is built from 16 residues.

The sample holds a few counts of this clone. The genes are TRBV9 and TRBJ1-2; D unresolved. Trimming removed 4 bases from V and 0 bases from J, with 10 bases in between. This CDR3 contains 14 residues. Germline loops: CDR1 SGDLS, CDR2 YYNGEE. As DNA, the CDR3 is TGTGCCAGCAGCCCAAGATTATCTAACTATGGCTACACCTTC. Protein: CASSPRLSNYGYTF.

The rearrangement uses TRBV11-2 and TRBJ2-4; a weak D match, TRBD2 (5 bases). The CDR3 is 12 amino acids. Germline V gives CDR1 SGHAT, CDR2 FQNNGV. V was shortened by 2 bases and J by 13 bases, with 12 bases between the two germline ends. The CDR3 protein is CASSLQNREQYF. The CDR3 region has the DNA TGTGCCAGCAGCTTACAAAACCGGGAACAGTACTTC.

This clone was found a few times. The chain joins TRBV28 to TRBJ1-2; no definite D call. V dropped 7 bases and J dropped 1 base, with 4 bases sitting between them. This CDR3 spans 11 amino acids. Germline CDR1 is MDHEN and CDR2 is SYDVKM. CDR3 DNA: TGTGCCAGCATGATTAACTATGGCTACACCTTC. Protein product: CASMINYGYTF.

V gene TRBV6-5 combines with J gene TRBJ2-7; 7 nucleotides line up with TRBD1. J gave up 2 bases and V 0 bases, and 4 bases lay outside the gene matches. Germline CDR1 reads MNHEY; CDR2 reads SVGAGI. The CDR3 covers 15 residues. The CDR3 region is CASSYSRQGAYEQYF. Here the CDR3 DNA reads TGTGCCAGCAGTTACTCGCGACAGGGAGCCTACGAGCAGTACTTC.

The chain combines TRBV6-2 or TRBV6-3 with TRBJ2-7, with a tentative D call TRBD1 (5 bases). Trimming stripped 5 bases from V and 2 bases from J, with 16 bases between. The length of the CDR3 is 15 residues. The germline gives CDR1 MNHEY, CDR2 SVGEGT. The CDR3 is CASSRPLTVPYEQYF. The CDR3 nucleotides read TGTGCCAGCAGTCGACCCTTGACAGTCCCCTACGAGCAGTACTTC.

This chain uses TRBV10-3 with TRBJ1-6; D perhaps matches TRBD1 (6 bases). The germline V and J ends were trimmed by 4 bases and 7 bases, with 11 bases remaining between them. The CDR3 runs 14 residues. Germline assignment: CDR1 ENHRY and CDR2 SYGVKD. CDR3: CAISGQAPNSPLHF. CDR3 bases: TGTGCCATCAGTGGACAGGCTCCGAATTCACCCCTCCACTTT.

V gene TRBV18 combines with J gene TRBJ1-1; no clear D. The CDR3 covers 13 residues. V was trimmed by 3 bases and J by 1 base, leaving 6 bases between them. Germline V gene sequence: CDR1 KGHSH, CDR2 LQKENI. In nucleotides, the CDR3 is TGTGCCAGCTCACCCTCCGGGAACACTGAAGCTTTCTTT. This gives the protein CASSPSGNTEAFF.

This chain connects TRBV5-6 to TRBJ1-5, with 9 bases identical to TRBD1. The trim removed 2 bases at V and 6 bases at J, leaving 3 bases unmatched. The V gene's germline CDR1 is SGHDT and CDR2 YYEEEE. The CDR3 runs 14 residues. The CDR3 nucleotides read TGTGCCAGCAGCTTTAACAGGGGGCTTCAGCCCCAGCATTTT. Translation gives CASSFNRGLQPQHF.